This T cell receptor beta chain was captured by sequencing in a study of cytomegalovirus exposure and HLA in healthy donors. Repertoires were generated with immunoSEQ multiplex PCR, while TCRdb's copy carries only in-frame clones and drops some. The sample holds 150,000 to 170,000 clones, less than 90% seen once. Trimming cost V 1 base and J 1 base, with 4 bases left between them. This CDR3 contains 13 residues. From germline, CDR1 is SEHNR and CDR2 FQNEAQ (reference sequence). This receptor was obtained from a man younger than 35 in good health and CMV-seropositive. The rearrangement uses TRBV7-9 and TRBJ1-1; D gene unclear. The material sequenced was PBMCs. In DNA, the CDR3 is TGTGCCAGCAGCTTAGAGCCGAACACTGAAGCTTTCTTT. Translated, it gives CASSLEPNTEAFF. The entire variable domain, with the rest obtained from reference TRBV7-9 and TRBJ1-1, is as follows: DTGVSQNPRHKITKRGQNVTFRCDPISEHNRLYWYRQTLGQGPEFLTYFQNEAQLEKSRLLSDRFSAERPKGSFSTLEIQRTEQGDSAMYLCASSLEPNTEAFFGQGTRLTVV.